Listed below are T cell receptor beta chains from one sample, sequenced in a study of shared clonotypes between healthy human individuals. Clones were read by immunoSEQ multiplex PCR, and TCRdb kept only the in-frame ones, dropping some. The data hold more than 550,000 clones, with 80% to 95% observed a single time. The sequenced material came from memory CD8+ T cells from PBMCs. Every receptor here comes from a man aged 18 to 30 in good health. Some clones in this sample may be carry-over from other donors' samples. The CDR3 runs from the conserved cysteine through the conserved F or W. Fields, in order: D gene, J gene, V gene, clone size, CDR3 DNA, CDR3 protein. A D gene is named only where the DNA matches it firmly. Clone size is stated in some rows and not others, as once, few, many or a class when expanded.

d_call: -
j_call: TRBJ2-5
v_call: TRBV27
clone_size: -
cdr3_nt: TGTGCCAGCACCCCAGATTACCAAGAGACCCAGTACTTC
cdr3_aa: CASTPDYQETQYF

d_call: -
j_call: TRBJ1-5
v_call: TRBV28
clone_size: -
cdr3_nt: TGTGCCAGCAGTTTCGAACAGTACAATCAGCCCCAGCATTTT
cdr3_aa: CASSFEQYNQPQHF

d_call: TRBD1
j_call: TRBJ1-6
v_call: TRBV7-8
clone_size: few
cdr3_nt: TGTGCCAGCAGCTCCATGACAGGGAATTCACCCCTCCACTTT
cdr3_aa: CASSSMTGNSPLHF

d_call: TRBD2
j_call: TRBJ2-7
v_call: TRBV27
clone_size: once
cdr3_nt: TGTGCCAGCAGTTTATCGGCGGGAGTAGGATACGAGCAGTACTTC
cdr3_aa: CASSLSAGVGYEQYF

d_call: -
j_call: TRBJ2-5
v_call: TRBV4-2
clone_size: -
cdr3_nt: TGTGCCAGCAGCCAAGACCCTGTCTCCGAAGAGACCCAGTACTTC
cdr3_aa: CASSQDPVSEETQYF

d_call: -
j_call: TRBJ2-1
v_call: TRBV11-2
clone_size: -
cdr3_nt: TGTGCCAGCAGCTCCAGACGGACAATTGAGCAGTTCTTC
cdr3_aa: CASSSRRTIEQFF

d_call: -
j_call: TRBJ1-5
v_call: TRBV5-4
clone_size: -
cdr3_nt: TGTGCCAGCAGCAGGGGGGGAAATCAGCCCCAGCATTTT
cdr3_aa: CASSRGGNQPQHF

d_call: -
j_call: TRBJ2-3
v_call: TRBV5-6
clone_size: -
cdr3_nt: TGTGCCAGCAGCCCAGGAAGTAGGACAGATACGCAGTATTTT
cdr3_aa: CASSPGSRTDTQYF

d_call: -
j_call: TRBJ2-7
v_call: TRBV7-9
clone_size: -
cdr3_nt: TGTGCCAGCAGCTCGCCACTAGGCTCCTACGAGCAGTACTTC
cdr3_aa: CASSSPLGSYEQYF

d_call: -
j_call: TRBJ2-3
v_call: TRBV15
clone_size: -
cdr3_nt: TGTGCCACCAGCCTAGCCTCCGCAGATACGCAGTATTTT
cdr3_aa: CATSLASADTQYF

d_call: -
j_call: TRBJ2-7
v_call: TRBV27
clone_size: once
cdr3_nt: TGTGCCAGCAGTTTAATTGGACAAATCCCCGAGCAGTACTTC
cdr3_aa: CASSLIGQIPEQYF

d_call: TRBD2
j_call: TRBJ2-1
v_call: TRBV5-4
clone_size: -
cdr3_nt: TGTGCCAGCAGCGGGGGACTAGCGCCTGTCAATGAGCAGTTCTTC
cdr3_aa: CASSGGLAPVNEQFF

d_call: -
j_call: TRBJ2-2
v_call: TRBV7-9
clone_size: -
cdr3_nt: TGTGCCAGCAGCTTACGGCGGGACACCGGGGAGCTGTTTTTT
cdr3_aa: CASSLRRDTGELFF

d_call: TRBD2
j_call: TRBJ2-2
v_call: TRBV15
clone_size: -
cdr3_nt: TGTGCCACCAGCAGAGATTTGGGACTAGCGGCAACCGGGGAGCTGTTTTTT
cdr3_aa: CATSRDLGLAATGELFF

d_call: -
j_call: TRBJ1-1
v_call: TRBV21-1
clone_size: -
cdr3_nt: TGTGCCAGCAGCAGACAGAATGCCACTGAAGCTTTCTTT
cdr3_aa: CASSRQNATEAFF

d_call: -
j_call: TRBJ2-1
v_call: TRBV27
clone_size: once
cdr3_nt: TGTGCCAGCAAGGGTGGGGTCCGGGCGACGGAGCAGTTCTTC
cdr3_aa: CASKGGVRATEQFF

d_call: -
j_call: TRBJ1-5
v_call: TRBV7-9
clone_size: -
cdr3_nt: TGTGCCAGCAGCTCAACCCGGACGGCAGATCAGCCCCAGCATTTT
cdr3_aa: CASSSTRTADQPQHF

d_call: -
j_call: TRBJ1-1
v_call: TRBV12-5
clone_size: -
cdr3_nt: TGTGCTAGTGGTTTGTCTCAGAACACTGAAGCTTTCTTT
cdr3_aa: CASGLSQNTEAFF

d_call: TRBD1
j_call: TRBJ2-4
v_call: TRBV4-3
clone_size: once
cdr3_nt: TGCGCCAGCAGCCAAGATTTAAGGGGGCGCGGAAACATTCAGTACTTC
cdr3_aa: CASSQDLRGRGNIQYF

d_call: -
j_call: TRBJ1-5
v_call: TRBV6-5
clone_size: -
cdr3_nt: TGTGCCAGCAGTTACTCGCTCAATCAGCCCCAGCATTTT
cdr3_aa: CASSYSLNQPQHF

d_call: TRBD1
j_call: TRBJ2-2
v_call: TRBV4-1
clone_size: -
cdr3_nt: TGCGCCAGCAGCTCCCGGACAGGGAGCACCGGGGAGCTGTTTTTT
cdr3_aa: CASSSRTGSTGELFF

d_call: -
j_call: TRBJ2-3
v_call: TRBV7-3
clone_size: -
cdr3_nt: TGTGCCAGCAGCTTACCCCGGGCCGGGTCCACAGATACGCAGTATTTT
cdr3_aa: CASSLPRAGSTDTQYF

d_call: -
j_call: TRBJ2-7
v_call: TRBV18
clone_size: -
cdr3_nt: TGTGCCAGCTCACCCGCGACAGGTTCTAACTCCTACGAGCAGTACTTC
cdr3_aa: CASSPATGSNSYEQYF

d_call: -
j_call: TRBJ2-7
v_call: TRBV28
clone_size: -
cdr3_nt: TGTGCCAGCAGCACCCCCGACCGAATAGGGGAGCAGTACTTC
cdr3_aa: CASSTPDRIGEQYF

d_call: TRBD2
j_call: TRBJ2-7
v_call: TRBV7-9
clone_size: few
cdr3_nt: TGTGCCAGCAGCCCCGGGGCTAGCGGGTACGAGCAGTACTTC
cdr3_aa: CASSPGASGYEQYF

d_call: -
j_call: TRBJ2-5
v_call: TRBV28
clone_size: -
cdr3_nt: TGTGCCAGCAGTTTGGAACAAGAGACCCAGTACTTC
cdr3_aa: CASSLEQETQYF

d_call: -
j_call: TRBJ2-1
v_call: TRBV7-7
clone_size: -
cdr3_nt: TGTGCCAGCAGCTTGGAGAGGGGCCTTGAGCAGTTCTTC
cdr3_aa: CASSLERGLEQFF

d_call: -
j_call: TRBJ2-7
v_call: TRBV9
clone_size: once
cdr3_nt: TGTGCCAGCAGCGTAGAGGGGCGAGCCTACGAGCAGTACTTC
cdr3_aa: CASSVEGRAYEQYF

d_call: -
j_call: TRBJ2-3
v_call: TRBV27
clone_size: -
cdr3_nt: TGTGCCAGCAGTTTGCTCCCCGGCGGGGGCGCGGCAGATACGCAGTATTTT
cdr3_aa: CASSLLPGGGAADTQYF

d_call: -
j_call: TRBJ1-2
v_call: TRBV30
clone_size: -
cdr3_nt: TGTGCCTTAGGGATTTCAGACTATGGCTACACCTTC
cdr3_aa: CALGISDYGYTF

d_call: TRBD2
j_call: TRBJ2-2
v_call: TRBV18
clone_size: many
cdr3_nt: TGTGCCAGCTCACCAGAGGCTAGCGGGAGGAGGCTCTACGGGGAGCTGTTTTTT
cdr3_aa: CASSPEASGRRLYGELFF

d_call: TRBD1
j_call: TRBJ1-2
v_call: TRBV10-1
clone_size: -
cdr3_nt: TGCGCCAGCAGCCCTTCGGACAGGCGCTATGGCTACACCTTC
cdr3_aa: CASSPSDRRYGYTF

d_call: -
j_call: TRBJ1-3
v_call: TRBV7-9
clone_size: -
cdr3_nt: TGTGCCAGCAGCTTGGAGGCTGGAAACACCATATATTTT
cdr3_aa: CASSLEAGNTIYF

d_call: -
j_call: TRBJ2-3
v_call: TRBV28
clone_size: -
cdr3_nt: TGTGCCAGCAGTCCACCTACGAACAACCCCAGCACAGATACGCAGTATTTT
cdr3_aa: CASSPPTNNPSTDTQYF

d_call: -
j_call: TRBJ1-6
v_call: TRBV4-1
clone_size: -
cdr3_nt: TGCGCCAGCAGCCAATTAGACCGGGACGGAATTAATTCACCCCTCCACTTT
cdr3_aa: CASSQLDRDGINSPLHF

d_call: -
j_call: TRBJ1-5
v_call: TRBV28
clone_size: -
cdr3_nt: TGTGCCAGCAGTTTAGTCGTCCAGGGAAGTCAGCCCCAGCATTTT
cdr3_aa: CASSLVVQGSQPQHF

d_call: TRBD2
j_call: TRBJ2-3
v_call: TRBV10-2
clone_size: once
cdr3_nt: TGCGCCGCGCACGTAGGGAAAGCGGGATCTTCGGATACGCAGTATTTT
cdr3_aa: CAAHVGKAGSSDTQYF

d_call: TRBD2
j_call: TRBJ2-2
v_call: TRBV11-2
clone_size: -
cdr3_nt: TGTGCCAGCAGCTTAGGGGTAGCGGGAGTTGCCGGGGAGCTGTTTTTT
cdr3_aa: CASSLGVAGVAGELFF

d_call: -
j_call: TRBJ2-1
v_call: TRBV28
clone_size: -
cdr3_nt: TGTGCCAGCAGTTTTGTGGTGGCAAATGAGCAGTTCTTC
cdr3_aa: CASSFVVANEQFF

d_call: TRBD1
j_call: TRBJ2-3
v_call: TRBV14
clone_size: -
cdr3_nt: TGTGCCAGCAGCCACGGTCGGGACAGGGGGATATCAGATACGCAGTATTTT
cdr3_aa: CASSHGRDRGISDTQYF

d_call: -
j_call: TRBJ1-2
v_call: TRBV2
clone_size: -
cdr3_nt: TGTGCCAGCAGTGGGGGGACCTATGGCTACACCTTC
cdr3_aa: CASSGGTYGYTF

d_call: TRBD1
j_call: TRBJ1-4
v_call: TRBV6-1
clone_size: once
cdr3_nt: TGTGCCAGCAGGGCACAGGGGGCGCGGGAAAAACTGTTTTTT
cdr3_aa: CASRAQGAREKLFF

d_call: TRBD1
j_call: TRBJ2-7
v_call: TRBV7-3
clone_size: -
cdr3_nt: TGTGCCAGCAGCCCAGGACAGGGCGAGCACGTCTACGAGCAGTACTTC
cdr3_aa: CASSPGQGEHVYEQYF

d_call: -
j_call: TRBJ2-7
v_call: TRBV11-2
clone_size: -
cdr3_nt: TGTGCCAGCAGCTTAGCCGGGAACGAGCAGTACTTC
cdr3_aa: CASSLAGNEQYF

d_call: -
j_call: TRBJ1-1
v_call: TRBV4-1
clone_size: once
cdr3_nt: TGCGCCAGCAGCAGCCACGGGGGATTGAACACTGAAGCTTTCTTT
cdr3_aa: CASSSHGGLNTEAFF

d_call: TRBD1
j_call: TRBJ2-7
v_call: TRBV4-1
clone_size: -
cdr3_nt: TGCGCCAGCAGCCAAGACCACGGCAGGGGGCTATACGAGCAGTACTTC
cdr3_aa: CASSQDHGRGLYEQYF

d_call: -
j_call: TRBJ1-3
v_call: TRBV7-9
clone_size: -
cdr3_nt: TGTGCCAGCAGCCAGCCCTTATCTGGAAACACCATATATTTT
cdr3_aa: CASSQPLSGNTIYF

d_call: -
j_call: TRBJ2-6
v_call: TRBV29-1
clone_size: -
cdr3_nt: TGCAGCGTCCATTCCGGGACGGCGAGCTCTGGGGCCAACGTCCTGACTTTC
cdr3_aa: CSVHSGTASSGANVLTF

d_call: -
j_call: TRBJ2-7
v_call: TRBV13
clone_size: -
cdr3_nt: TGTGCCAGCAGCTTAGGCCCAGGAGCCCCAGGGAACGAGCAGTACTTC
cdr3_aa: CASSLGPGAPGNEQYF

d_call: -
j_call: TRBJ2-5
v_call: TRBV7-9
clone_size: -
cdr3_nt: TGTGCCAGCAGCTCCCCAGGATTCCAAGTGACCCAGTACTTC
cdr3_aa: CASSSPGFQVTQYF

d_call: TRBD2
j_call: TRBJ2-4
v_call: TRBV5-6
clone_size: few
cdr3_nt: TGTGCCAGCAGCAAATCCGGGGGAGGGAACATTCAGTACTTC
cdr3_aa: CASSKSGGGNIQYF

d_call: -
j_call: TRBJ2-6
v_call: TRBV27
clone_size: -
cdr3_nt: TGTGCCAGCAGTCCCATCGGAGGGGCTGGGGCCAACGTCCTGACTTTC
cdr3_aa: CASSPIGGAGANVLTF

d_call: TRBD1
j_call: TRBJ1-5
v_call: TRBV27
clone_size: -
cdr3_nt: TGTGCCAGCAGTTTAAACAGGGGGAGCAATCAGCCCCAGCATTTT
cdr3_aa: CASSLNRGSNQPQHF

d_call: TRBD2
j_call: TRBJ2-7
v_call: TRBV6-4
clone_size: -
cdr3_nt: TGTGCCAGCAGTGACGGGGTAGCGGGAGCCACCTACGAGCAGTACTTC
cdr3_aa: CASSDGVAGATYEQYF

d_call: -
j_call: TRBJ1-2
v_call: TRBV29-1
clone_size: -
cdr3_nt: TGCAGCGTTGAAACATCTTCAAACTATGGCTACACCTTC
cdr3_aa: CSVETSSNYGYTF

d_call: -
j_call: TRBJ1-1
v_call: TRBV9
clone_size: -
cdr3_nt: TGTGCCAGCAGCGTAGCCCGGGTCGGGAAGGACACTGAAGCTTTCTTT
cdr3_aa: CASSVARVGKDTEAFF